The clone carrying this T cell receptor beta chain was observed a handful of times. Its antigen is not identified. This entry belongs to a study of T cells in Graves' hyperthyroidism and ophthalmopathy. In the study overall: At initial diagnosis, before any treatment had begun, peripheral blood was obtained.

The length of the CDR3 is 15 residues. Germline CDR1 is SGDLS and CDR2 is YYNGEE. Trimming stripped 0 bases from V and 5 bases from J, with 13 bases between. The study, taken as a whole, reports: Blood samples included most of the expanded thyroid clonotypes exceeding 0.001.

RNA transcripts provided the source from which TCR beta CDR3 regions were amplified. The HTBI primer set was used in a first-round RT-PCR of the TCR CDR3. TCRdb ran MiXCR on the multiplex PCR reads and lists one entry per CDR3 protein. The data show hundreds of thousands of distinct CDR3 sequences, around a fifth seen once. Exclusion criteria comprised uncontrolled infection, other autoimmune disease, pregnancy or lactation. PBMCs came from 10 ml fresh peripheral blood. The TCR originated in a woman in her 70s with Graves' ophthalmopathy. The chain uses TRBV9 and TRBJ2-3, with D maybe TRBD2 (6 bases). The sample taken for sequencing was blood. The CDR3 bases are TGTGCCAGCAGCGTAGACCCAAGTAGCGGAGATACGCAGTATTTT. Its protein is CASSVDPSSGDTQYF.